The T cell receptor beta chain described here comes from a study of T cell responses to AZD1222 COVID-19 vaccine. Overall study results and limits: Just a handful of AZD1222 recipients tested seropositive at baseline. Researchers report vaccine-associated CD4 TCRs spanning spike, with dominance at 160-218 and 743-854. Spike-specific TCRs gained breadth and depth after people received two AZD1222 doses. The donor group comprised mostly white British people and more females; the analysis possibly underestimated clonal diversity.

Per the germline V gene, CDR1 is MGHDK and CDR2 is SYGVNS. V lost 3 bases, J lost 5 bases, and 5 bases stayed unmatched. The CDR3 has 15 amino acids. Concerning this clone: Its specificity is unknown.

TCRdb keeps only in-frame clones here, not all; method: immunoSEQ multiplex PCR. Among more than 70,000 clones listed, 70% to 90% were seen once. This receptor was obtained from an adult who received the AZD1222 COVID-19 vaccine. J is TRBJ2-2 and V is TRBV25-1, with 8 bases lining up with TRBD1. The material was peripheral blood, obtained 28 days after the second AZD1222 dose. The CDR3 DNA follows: TGTGCCAGCAGTGACCCGGGACAGGCGACCGGGGAGCTGTTTTTT. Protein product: CASSDPGQATGELFF.